A single sample is the source of the 4 T cell receptor beta chains below, sequenced in a study of T-cell reconstitution after alpha-beta-depleted transplantation in children. Unique molecular identifiers tagged the TCRbeta library. TCRdb used MiXCR to reprocess the PCR reads, holding one entry per CDR3 protein. The table includes some 240,000 distinct CDR3 sequences, over 9.5% detected once. This specimen was PBMCs from the stem cell graft donor, taken from the stem cell graft. Source of these receptors: a human donor who donated a stem cell graft to a child with SCID.

This clonotype came up many times. The chain recombines TRBV5-1 with TRBJ2-3, with TRBD2 matching 7 bases. J gave up 4 bases and V 4 bases, and 3 bases lay outside the gene matches. This CDR3 region has 13 residues. CDR1 and CDR2 (germline): SGHRS, YFSETQ. The DNA for the CDR3 is TGCGCCAGCAGCCCCGCGGGGGCAGATACGCAGTATTTT. Its translation is CASSPAGADTQYF. The whole variable domain, remainder taken from reference TRBV5-1 and TRBJ2-3, is KAGVTQTPRYLIKTRGQQVTLSCSPISGHRSVSWYQQTPGQGLQFLFEYFSETQRNKGNFPGRFSGRQFSNSRSEMNVSTLELGDSALYLCASSPAGADTQYFGPGTRLTVL.

The chain recombines TRBV7-9 with TRBJ1-2; 10 bases map to TRBD1. Germline assignment: CDR1 SEHNR and CDR2 FQNEAQ (reference sequence). This CDR3 comprises 15 residues. The V and J ends lost 5 bases and 6 bases, in that order; junction bases with no gene match: 9. Written as DNA, the CDR3 is TGTGCCAGCAGCCCGCGGGTCGGGACAGGGGATGGCTACACCTTC. Translating it yields CASSPRVGTGDGYTF.

This clonotype was recorded at least ten times. The gene calls are TRBV24-1 and TRBJ1-5; D is ambiguous. This CDR3 has 12 amino acids. Germline-derived CDR1 and CDR2 are KGHDR and SFDVKD. Trimming cost V 6 bases and J 2 bases, with 4 bases left between them. CDR3 amino acids: CATSRGNQPQHF. CDR3 sequence (DNA): TGTGCCACCAGTCGGGGCAATCAGCCCCAGCATTTT.

The V gene is TRBV11-2, the J gene TRBJ2-2, with D perhaps given as TRBD1 or TRBD2 (7 bases each). The CDR3 runs to 19 residues. CDR1 is SGHAT and CDR2 is FQNNGV in the germline V gene. V was trimmed by 4 bases and J by 6 bases, leaving 27 bases between them. CDR3 sequence (DNA): TGTGCCAGCAGCTCCTATCCCCGAGGGGCCAGGGGGGGGTCCGGGGAGCTGTTTTTT. Translated, it gives CASSSYPRGARGGSGELFF.